This T cell receptor beta chain comes out of a study of identifying expanded T cells in peripheral blood. Clones were sequenced by immunoSEQ multiplex PCR, and TCRdb holds only the in-frame ones, with some missing. The data contain approximately 140,000 clones, 86% of them singletons. Trimming took 1 base from V and 6 from J; bases not matched to a gene: 5. This CDR3 contains 15 residues. The germline CDR1 and CDR2 sequences are MNHEY and SVGAGI. The chain has TRBV6-5 and TRBJ2-7; TRBD1 matches 11 bases. Sequencing was carried out using blood. This clonotype originated in a person aged 18 to 70 in good health. The chain's CDR3 is CASSYFRDRGGEQYF. CDR3 coding DNA: TGTGCCAGCAGTTACTTCCGGGACAGGGGGGGCGAGCAGTACTTC.